This entry features one T cell receptor (beta chain) sequence. This entry belongs to a study of blood T cell repertoires in COVID-19. On the study more broadly: COVID-19 samples, acute and convalescent, were from the United States, Italy and Spain. Sources were T cells, B-cell-depleted T cells, or PBMCs; the material itself was cDNA or gDNA.

TCRdb's table, derived via immunoSEQ multiplex PCR, lists solely in-frame clones and lacks some. Among 200,000 or so clones listed, around 88% were seen once. V was shortened by 1 base and J by 3 bases, with 12 bases between the two germline ends. The CDR3 is 14 amino acids. Germline-derived CDR1 and CDR2 are SQVTM and ANQGSEA. The clonotype originates from a woman aged 40 to 50 with acute COVID-19. V gene TRBV29-1 combines with J gene TRBJ1-1; the D is unclear. Sequencing input: PBMCs or T cells enriched from blood (not recorded which). CDR3 in amino acids: CSVEGVNGDTEAFF. The CDR3 DNA reads TGCAGCGTTGAAGGGGTCAACGGGGACACTGAAGCTTTCTTT. The full variable domain, its missing parts supplied by reference TRBV29-1 and TRBJ1-1, is SAVISQKPSRDICQRGTSLTIQCQVDSQVTMMFWYRQQPGQSLTLIATANQGSEATYESGFVIDKFPISRPNLTFSTLTVSNMSPEDSSIYLCSVEGVNGDTEAFFGQGTRLTVV.